The TCR beta chain under discussion was sequenced for a study of OX40 agonist ivuxolimab in advanced cancers. Trimming took off 5 bases at V and 2 bases at J, with 14 bases between the two ends. From germline, CDR1 is SGHTA and CDR2 FQGTGA. The CDR3 loop spans 15 amino acids. Using immunoSEQ multiplex PCR, the repertoire was profiled, and TCRdb retains in-frame clones only, with some absent. The table has roughly 13,000 clones, roughly 82% seen once. Points from the study as a whole: Both CD4+ and CD8+ T cell populations in blood had undergone clonal expansion by week 6 at 0.1 to 3.0 mg/kg. Patients with a partial response at 0.1-3.0 mg/kg had among the lowest clonal expansion.

As concerns this clone: What it binds is unknown.

The chain joins TRBV7-3 to TRBJ2-3; D is unresolved. The specimen comprised CD4+ or CD8+ T cells sorted from blood, sampled in a trial of the OX40 agonist ivuxolimab. The TCR sequence derives from an adult with an advanced solid tumor such as melanoma, head and neck, liver or kidney cancer. CDR3 sequence: CASSQTGEVTDTQYF. CDR3 nucleotides: TGTGCCAGCAGCCAGACTGGAGAGGTCACAGATACGCAGTATTTT.